The clone carrying this T cell receptor beta chain appeared many times. Antigen specificity is unknown. With 5 bases removed from V and 7 bases from J, the gap between germline ends came to 5 bases. CDR3 length: 11 amino acids. The germline CDR1 and CDR2 sequences are SGHAT and FQNNGV. The sample comes from a study of T-cell memory formation after mild COVID-19. TCRdb re-derived calls from the 5' RACE reads in MiXCR, one entry per CDR3 protein. Of fewer than 700,000 distinct CDR3 sequences listed, about 22% are singletons. Study-level results: Proof of SARS-CoV-2 specificity was absent for the second-wave clones that crested on day 37.

This TCR was sampled from an adult woman who had mild COVID-19 (a few samples of this study predate the infection). Cell type and time point are not known. The sample consisted of PBMCs or a T cell subset sorted from them (not recorded which). The chain links TRBV11-2 to TRBJ1-4; D is perhaps TRBD1 (5 bases). Here the CDR3 reads CASSQGEKLFF. The CDR3 DNA sequence: TGTGCCAGCAGCCAGGGTGAAAAACTGTTTTTT.